One T cell receptor (beta chain) is described in this entry. What antigen it recognizes has not been identified. Per-base quality was not reported, and no clone a single base away is much larger than it. Libraries were built with the immunoSEQ multiplex PCR assay. TCRdb holds this immuneACCESS table with in-frame rearrangements only. Some clones are missing; in checked studies, unresolved V genes explain under half, and the rest has no known cause. Across this sample there are about 69,000 clones, with roughly 88% seen only once. The ten largest account for about 4.6% of the sample. This sample was taken from a study of technical replicates of blood from several donors (dated by TCRdb to the late 2010s). Sequenced material: PBMCs. The TCR sequence derives from a human donor in good health. Some clones in this sample may be carry-over from other donors' samples.

CDR3 reads: CASSTGSYEQYF. The nucleotide sequence reads TGTGCCAGCAGTACAGGGTCCTACGAGCAGTACTTC. The chain is encoded by TRBV6-6 joined to TRBJ2-7; a tentative D call is TRBD1 (6 bases match). The CDR3, from cysteine to phenylalanine, totals 12 residues. This entry keeps only the CDR3 DNA: 36 bases, framed from base 1. The germline V gene (reference sequence) yields MNHNY for CDR1 and SVGAGI for CDR2. The trim is 5 bases for V and 1 base for J, with a gap of 6 bases between the germline ends.